This entry features one T cell receptor beta chain sequence. Its cognate antigen is unknown. The data derive from a study of beta chain features in type 1 diabetes. Germline assignment: CDR1 SEHNR and CDR2 FQNEAQ (reference sequence). After removal of 2 bases from V and 5 bases from J, the junction contained 6 bases not matched to a gene. The CDR3 has 15 residues. The investigators reverse transcribed all of the isolated RNA, so they sequenced expressed TCRB transcripts. Profiled with immunoSEQ multiplex PCR; TCRdb holds only in-frame clones, not every one. This table holds under 900,000 clones, about a sixth found once. General study results and limits: Here, the possible influence of HLA type (on TCRB rearrangement) remained unresolved. Compared with healthy donors, patients appeared to share more similar naive, central memory and regulatory TCRB repertoires.

The sequenced sample was naive CD4+ T cells from blood. This clonotype was sampled from a woman aged 18-29 years in good health. This chain joins TRBV7-9 and TRBJ2-7; 10 bases line up with TRBD2. CDR3 nucleotide sequence: TGTGCCAGCAGCTTATTGGGGACTAGCGTCCACGAGCAGTACTTC. Residues: CASSLLGTSVHEQYF.